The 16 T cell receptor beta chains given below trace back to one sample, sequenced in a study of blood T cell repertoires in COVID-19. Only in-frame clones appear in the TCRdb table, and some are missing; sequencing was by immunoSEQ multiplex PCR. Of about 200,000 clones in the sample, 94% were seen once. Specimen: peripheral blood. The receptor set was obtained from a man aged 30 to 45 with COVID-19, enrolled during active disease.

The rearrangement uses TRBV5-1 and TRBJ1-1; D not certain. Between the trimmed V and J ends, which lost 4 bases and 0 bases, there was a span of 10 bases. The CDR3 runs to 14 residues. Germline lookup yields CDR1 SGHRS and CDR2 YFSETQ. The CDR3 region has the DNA TGCGCCAGCAGCGGAGGACTCCTGAACACTGAAGCTTTCTTT. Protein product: CASSGGLLNTEAFF.

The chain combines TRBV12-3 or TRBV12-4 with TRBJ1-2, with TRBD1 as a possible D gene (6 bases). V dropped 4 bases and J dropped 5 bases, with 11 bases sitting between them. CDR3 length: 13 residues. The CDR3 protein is CASSSDRYYGYTF. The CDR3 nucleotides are TGTGCCAGCAGTTCGGACAGATATTATGGCTACACCTTC.

For the CDR3, the DNA is TGTGCCAGTAGCTATGCGGCCACCGGCCAAGAGGGTGGCTACACCTTC. Translating gives CASSYAATGQEGGYTF. V gene TRBV19 combines with J gene TRBJ1-2; D unresolved. Germline-derived CDR1 and CDR2 are LNHDA and SQIVND (reference sequence). The CDR3 totals 16 residues. Trimming took off 6 bases at V and 7 bases at J, with 24 bases between the two ends.

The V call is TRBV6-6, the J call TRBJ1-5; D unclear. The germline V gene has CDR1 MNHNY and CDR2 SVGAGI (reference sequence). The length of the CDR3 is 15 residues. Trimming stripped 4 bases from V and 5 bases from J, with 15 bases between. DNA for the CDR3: TGTGCCAGCAGTTTAGATCTTGCGCCCCATCAGCCCCAGCATTTT. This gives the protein CASSLDLAPHQPQHF.

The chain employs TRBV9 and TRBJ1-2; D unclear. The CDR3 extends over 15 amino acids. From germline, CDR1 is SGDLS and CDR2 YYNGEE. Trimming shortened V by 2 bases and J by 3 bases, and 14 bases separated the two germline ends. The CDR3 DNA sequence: TGTGCCAGCAGCGTCGGACGGGAAAGGGACTATGGCTACACCTTC. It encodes CASSVGRERDYGYTF.

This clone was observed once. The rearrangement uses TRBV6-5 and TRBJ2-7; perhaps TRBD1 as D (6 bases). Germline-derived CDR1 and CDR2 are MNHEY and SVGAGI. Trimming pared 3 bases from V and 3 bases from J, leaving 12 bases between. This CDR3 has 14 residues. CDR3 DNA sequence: TGTGCCAGCAGTTATAACAGGGACAACTACGAGCAGTACTTC. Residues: CASSYNRDNYEQYF.

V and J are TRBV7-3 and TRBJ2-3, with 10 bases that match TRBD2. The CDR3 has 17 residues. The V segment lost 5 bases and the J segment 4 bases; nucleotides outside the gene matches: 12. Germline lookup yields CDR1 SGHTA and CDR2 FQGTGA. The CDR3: CASSPTVTSGIPDTQYF. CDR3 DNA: TGTGCCAGCAGCCCCACCGTTACTAGCGGGATTCCAGATACGCAGTATTTT.

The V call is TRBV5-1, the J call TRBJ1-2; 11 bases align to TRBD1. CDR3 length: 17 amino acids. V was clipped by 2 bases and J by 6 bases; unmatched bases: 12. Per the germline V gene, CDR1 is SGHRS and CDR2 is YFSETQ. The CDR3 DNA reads TGCGCCAGCAGCTTCAATTCCCGGGACAGGGGGGAACATGGCTACACCTTC. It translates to CASSFNSRDRGEHGYTF.

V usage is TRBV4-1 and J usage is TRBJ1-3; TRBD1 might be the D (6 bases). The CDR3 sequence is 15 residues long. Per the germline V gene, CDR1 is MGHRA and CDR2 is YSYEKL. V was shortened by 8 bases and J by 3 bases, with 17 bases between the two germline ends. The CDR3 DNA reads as TGCGCCAGCCGAGGGGGTCAGGGAATTGGAAACACCATATATTTT. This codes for CASRGGQGIGNTIYF.

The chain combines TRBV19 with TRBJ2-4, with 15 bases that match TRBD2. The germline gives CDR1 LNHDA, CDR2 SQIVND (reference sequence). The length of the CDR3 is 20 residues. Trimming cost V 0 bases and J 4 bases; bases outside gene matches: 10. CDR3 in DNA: TGTGCCAGTAGTATAGAAGGACTAGCGGGGGGGTACCATACTAAAAACATTCAGTACTTC. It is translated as CASSIEGLAGGYHTKNIQYF. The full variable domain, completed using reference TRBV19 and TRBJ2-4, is DGGITQSPKYLFRKEGQNVTLSCEQNLNHDAMYWYRQDPGQGLRLIYYSQIVNDFQKGDIAEGYSVSREKKESFPLTVTSAQKNPTAFYLCASSIEGLAGGYHTKNIQYFGAGTRLSVL.

Written as DNA, the CDR3 is TGTGCCAGCAGCTGGGACTGGGGCTACGAGCAGTACTTC. Amino acids: CASSWDWGYEQYF. The gene calls are TRBV12-3 or TRBV12-4 and TRBJ2-7, with TRBD2 as a possible D gene (6 bases). The CDR3 extends over 13 amino acids. V dropped 6 bases and J dropped 3 bases, with 12 bases sitting between them.

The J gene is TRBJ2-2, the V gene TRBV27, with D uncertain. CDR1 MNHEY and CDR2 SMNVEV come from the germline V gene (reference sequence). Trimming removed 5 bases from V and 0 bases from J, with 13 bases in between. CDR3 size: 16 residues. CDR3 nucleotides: TGTGCCAGCAGTGTGGCCAGGTTCGCGAACACCGGGGAGCTGTTTTTT. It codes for CASSVARFANTGELFF.

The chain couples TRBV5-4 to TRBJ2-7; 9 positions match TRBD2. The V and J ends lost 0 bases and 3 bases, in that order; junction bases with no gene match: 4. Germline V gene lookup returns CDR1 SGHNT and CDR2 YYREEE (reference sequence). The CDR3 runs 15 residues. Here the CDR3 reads CASSLGSGGRYEQYF. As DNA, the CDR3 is TGTGCCAGCAGCTTGGGTAGCGGGGGCCGCTACGAGCAGTACTTC.

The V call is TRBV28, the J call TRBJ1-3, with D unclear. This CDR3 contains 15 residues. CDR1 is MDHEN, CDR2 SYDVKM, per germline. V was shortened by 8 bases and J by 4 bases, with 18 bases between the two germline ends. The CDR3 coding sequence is TGTGCCAGCGAGACACAAGGTTGGTTGGGAAACACCATATATTTT. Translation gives CASETQGWLGNTIYF.

The CDR3 spells CASSVGGGAGINYGYTF. The CDR3 DNA is TGTGCCAGCAGCGTAGGCGGAGGGGCCGGCATTAACTATGGCTACACCTTC. The chain links TRBV9 to TRBJ1-2; maybe TRBD1 (5 bases). V was clipped by 0 bases and J by 1 base, with 16 bases between them. Germline CDR1 reads SGDLS; CDR2 reads YYNGEE. There are 17 residues in the CDR3.

The CDR3 here is CASSSQGGSEKLFF. As DNA, the CDR3 is TGTGCCAGCAGCTCACAGGGGGGGAGTGAAAAACTGTTTTTT. The J gene is TRBJ1-4, the V gene TRBV7-2; 8 nucleotides line up with TRBD1. The J segment lost 7 bases and the V segment lost 4 bases, leaving 5 bases of the junction unmatched. CDR3 length equals 14 residues. CDR1 is SGHTA, CDR2 FQGNSA, per germline. Filled out from reference TRBV7-2 and TRBJ1-4, the complete variable domain reads GAGVSQSPSNKVTEKGKDVELRCDPISGHTALYWYRQSLGQGLEFLIYFQGNSAPDKSGLPSDRFSAERTGGSVSTLTIQRTQQEDSAVYLCASSSQGGSEKLFFGSGTQLSVL.